This T cell receptor (delta chain) stems from a study of gamma-delta T cells after stem cell transplantation. TCRdb reanalysed the RT-PCR reads via CATT. Of 2,100 or so delta-chain clones in the sample, approximately 3.1% were seen once. This clone was counted between two and nine times. TCRdb lists the protein of a much larger clone for this DNA, which differs at residue 17, so this is likely a read error; the protein given here is translated from the DNA itself. The material sequenced was gamma-delta T cells. This TCR came from a human donor. It is not recorded whose cells these are; they may come from a transplant donor.

The DNA for the CDR3 is TGTGCCTGTGACCCTCTGGGGAACTCCATACGAAACACCGATAAACTCTTCTTT. This translates into CACDPLGNSIRNTDKLFF. This rearrangement joins TRDV2 to TRDJ1, with D possibly being TRDD3 (6 bases). The J call may be wrong; the DNA end is better matched by TRDJ2. The CDR3 consists of 18 residues. In germline, CDR1 is GEAIGNYY, CDR2 EKD.